The subject of this entry is one T cell receptor beta chain. Its antigen is undetermined. The data are from a study of cytomegalovirus exposure and HLA in healthy donors. Study-level points and caveats: It was reportedly the case that the classifier diagnosed cytomegalovirus status with high specificity and sensitivity. There were a few CMV-associated chains whose specificity for CMV antigens was confirmed in vitro.

The PCR made use of 60 Vbeta and 13 Jbeta primers. The repertoire was sequenced with immunoSEQ multiplex PCR; TCRdb's copy has only in-frame clones and lacks some. The sample has about 96,000 clones; around four fifths are singletons. The receptor was isolated from a middle-aged man in good health and CMV-seropositive. Sequenced material: PBMCs.

CDR3 loop: CASSQVPRTGEDTEAFF. Written as DNA, the CDR3 is TGCGCCAGCAGCCAAGTCCCCCGGACAGGGGAAGACACTGAAGCTTTCTTT. The chain couples TRBV4-1 to TRBJ1-1, with 9 bases aligning to TRBD1. In germline, CDR1 is MGHRA, CDR2 YSYEKL. With 1 base clipped from V and 3 bases from J, the junction kept 9 bases outside the gene matches. This CDR3 is built from 17 residues.